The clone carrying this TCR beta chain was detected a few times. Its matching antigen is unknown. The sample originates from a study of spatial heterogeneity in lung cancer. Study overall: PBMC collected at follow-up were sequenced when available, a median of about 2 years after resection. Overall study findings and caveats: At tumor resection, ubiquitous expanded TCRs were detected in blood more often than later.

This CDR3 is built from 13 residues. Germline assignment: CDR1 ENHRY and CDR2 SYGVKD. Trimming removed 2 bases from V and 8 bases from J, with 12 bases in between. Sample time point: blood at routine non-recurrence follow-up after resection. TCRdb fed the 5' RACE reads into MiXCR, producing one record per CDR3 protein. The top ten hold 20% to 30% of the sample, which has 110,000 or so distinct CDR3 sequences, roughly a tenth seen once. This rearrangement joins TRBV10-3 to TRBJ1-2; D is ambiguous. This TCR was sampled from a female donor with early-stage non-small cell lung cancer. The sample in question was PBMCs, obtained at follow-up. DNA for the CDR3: TGTGCCATCAGTGAGGGGAGTGGTAGAGGCTACACCTTC. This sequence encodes CAISEGSGRGYTF.